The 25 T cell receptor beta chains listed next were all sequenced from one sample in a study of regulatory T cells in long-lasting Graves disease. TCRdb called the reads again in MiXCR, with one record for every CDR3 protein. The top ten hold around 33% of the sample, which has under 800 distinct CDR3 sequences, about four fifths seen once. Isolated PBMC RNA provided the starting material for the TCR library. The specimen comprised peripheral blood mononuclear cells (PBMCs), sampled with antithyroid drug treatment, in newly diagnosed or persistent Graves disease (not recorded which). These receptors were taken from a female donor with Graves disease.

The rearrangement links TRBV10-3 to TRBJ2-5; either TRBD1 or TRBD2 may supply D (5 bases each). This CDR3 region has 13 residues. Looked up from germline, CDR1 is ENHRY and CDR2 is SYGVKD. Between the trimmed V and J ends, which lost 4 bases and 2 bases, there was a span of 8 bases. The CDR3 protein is CAISAGQQETQYF. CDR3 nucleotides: TGTGCCATCAGTGCGGGGCAGCAAGAGACCCAGTACTTC.

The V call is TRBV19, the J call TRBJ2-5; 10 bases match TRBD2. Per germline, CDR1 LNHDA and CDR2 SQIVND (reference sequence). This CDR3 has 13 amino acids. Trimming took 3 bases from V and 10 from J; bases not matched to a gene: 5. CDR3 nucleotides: TGTGCCAGTAGTATTGGACTAGCGGATATCCAGTACTTC. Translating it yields CASSIGLADIQYF.

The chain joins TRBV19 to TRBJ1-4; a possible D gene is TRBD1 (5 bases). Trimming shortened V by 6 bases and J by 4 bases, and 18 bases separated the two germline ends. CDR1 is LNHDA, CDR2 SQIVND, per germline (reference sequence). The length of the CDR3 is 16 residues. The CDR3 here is CASSLGGGTGNEKLFF. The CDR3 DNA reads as TGTGCCAGTAGCCTGGGAGGCGGGACGGGTAATGAAAAACTGTTTTTT.

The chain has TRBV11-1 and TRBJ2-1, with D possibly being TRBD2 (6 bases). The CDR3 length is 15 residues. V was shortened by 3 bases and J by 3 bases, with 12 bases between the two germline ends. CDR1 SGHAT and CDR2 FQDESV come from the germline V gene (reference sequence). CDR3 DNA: TGTGCCAGCAGCTTTCCGGGACTCAACTACAATGAGCAGTTCTTC. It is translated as CASSFPGLNYNEQFF.

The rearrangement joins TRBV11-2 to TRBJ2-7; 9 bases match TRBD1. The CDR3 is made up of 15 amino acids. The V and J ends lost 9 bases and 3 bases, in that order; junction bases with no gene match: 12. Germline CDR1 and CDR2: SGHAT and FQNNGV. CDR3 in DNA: TGTGCCAGTCGACGTGGGGGACAGGGATACTACGAGCAGTACTTC. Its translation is CASRRGGQGYYEQYF.

This chain's CDR3 is CATSDSSSGRSHNEQFF. For the CDR3, the DNA is TGTGCCACCAGTGATTCCTCTAGCGGGAGGAGCCACAATGAGCAGTTCTTC. V is TRBV24-1 and J is TRBJ2-1, with 11 nucleotides matching TRBD2. Germline loops: CDR1 KGHDR, CDR2 SFDVKD. V shed 2 bases and J 5 bases; nucleotides not matched to a gene: 7. The CDR3 covers 17 residues.

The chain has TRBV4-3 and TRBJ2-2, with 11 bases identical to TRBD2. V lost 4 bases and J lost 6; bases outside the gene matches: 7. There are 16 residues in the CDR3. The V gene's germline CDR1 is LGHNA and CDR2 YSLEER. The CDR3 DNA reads TGCGCCAGCAGCCTGACCACTAGCGGGAGCGCCGGGGAGCTGTTTTTT. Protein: CASSLTTSGSAGELFF.

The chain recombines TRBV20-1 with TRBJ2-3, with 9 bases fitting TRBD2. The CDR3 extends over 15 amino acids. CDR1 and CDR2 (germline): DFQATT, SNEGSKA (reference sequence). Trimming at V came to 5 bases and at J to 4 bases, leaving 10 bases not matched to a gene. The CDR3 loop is CSAPPGREGPDTQYF. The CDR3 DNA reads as TGCAGTGCTCCTCCCGGGCGGGAGGGCCCAGATACGCAGTATTTT.

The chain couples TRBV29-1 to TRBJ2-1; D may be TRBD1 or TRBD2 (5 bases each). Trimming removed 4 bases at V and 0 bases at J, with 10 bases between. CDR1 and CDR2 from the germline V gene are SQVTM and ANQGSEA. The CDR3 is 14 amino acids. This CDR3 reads CSVVSGTSYNEQFF. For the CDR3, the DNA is TGCAGCGTTGTGAGTGGGACCTCCTACAATGAGCAGTTCTTC.

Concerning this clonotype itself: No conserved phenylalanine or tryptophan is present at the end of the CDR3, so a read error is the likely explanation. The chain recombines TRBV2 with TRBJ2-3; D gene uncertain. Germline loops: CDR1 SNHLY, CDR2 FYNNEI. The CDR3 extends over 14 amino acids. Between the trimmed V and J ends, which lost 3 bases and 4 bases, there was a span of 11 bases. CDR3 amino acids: CASSDASTADTQYI. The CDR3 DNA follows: TGTGCCAGCAGTGATGCGTCTACGGCAGATACGCAGTATATT.

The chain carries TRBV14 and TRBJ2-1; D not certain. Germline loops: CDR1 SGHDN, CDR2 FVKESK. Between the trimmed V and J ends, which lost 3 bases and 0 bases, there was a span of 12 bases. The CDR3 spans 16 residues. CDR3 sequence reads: CASSHQRLSSYNEQFF. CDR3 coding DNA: TGTGCCAGCAGCCACCAGCGTCTGAGCTCCTACAATGAGCAGTTCTTC.

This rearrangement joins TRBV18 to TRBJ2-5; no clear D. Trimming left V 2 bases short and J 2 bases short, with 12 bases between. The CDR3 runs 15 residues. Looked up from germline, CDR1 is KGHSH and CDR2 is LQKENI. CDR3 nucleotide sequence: TGTGCCAGCTCACCAATGTCCAGGCGTCAAGAGACCCAGTACTTC. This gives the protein CASSPMSRRQETQYF.

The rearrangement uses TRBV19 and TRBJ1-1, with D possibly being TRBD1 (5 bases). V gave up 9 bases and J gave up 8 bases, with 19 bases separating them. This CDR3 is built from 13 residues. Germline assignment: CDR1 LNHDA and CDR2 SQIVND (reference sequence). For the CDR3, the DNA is TGTGCCAGCCAGGGACCTGTAGGGTCCGAAGCTTTCTTT. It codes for CASQGPVGSEAFF.

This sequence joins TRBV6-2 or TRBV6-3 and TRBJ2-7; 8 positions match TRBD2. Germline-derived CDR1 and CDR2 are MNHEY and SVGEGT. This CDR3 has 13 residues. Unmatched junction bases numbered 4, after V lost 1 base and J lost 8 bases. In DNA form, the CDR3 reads TGTGCCAGCAGTTACTTACTAGCGGAGAAGCAGTACTTC. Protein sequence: CASSYLLAEKQYF.

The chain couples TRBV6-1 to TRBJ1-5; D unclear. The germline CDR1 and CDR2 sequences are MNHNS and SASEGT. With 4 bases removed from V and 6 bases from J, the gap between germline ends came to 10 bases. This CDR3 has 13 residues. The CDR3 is CASSGGDAQPQHF. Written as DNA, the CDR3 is TGTGCCAGCAGTGGGGGAGACGCTCAGCCCCAGCATTTT.

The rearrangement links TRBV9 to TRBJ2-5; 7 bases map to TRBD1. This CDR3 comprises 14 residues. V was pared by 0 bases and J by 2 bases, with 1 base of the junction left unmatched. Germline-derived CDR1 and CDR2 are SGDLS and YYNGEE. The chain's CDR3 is CASSVAGQQETQYF. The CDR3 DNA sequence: TGTGCCAGCAGCGTAGCGGGACAGCAAGAGACCCAGTACTTC.

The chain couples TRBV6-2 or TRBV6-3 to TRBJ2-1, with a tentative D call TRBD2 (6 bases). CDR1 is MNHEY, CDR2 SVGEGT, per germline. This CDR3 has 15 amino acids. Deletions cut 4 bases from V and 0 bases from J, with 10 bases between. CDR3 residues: CASSSAGSSYNEQFF. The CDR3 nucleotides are TGTGCCAGCAGTTCTGCGGGGAGCTCCTACAATGAGCAGTTCTTC.

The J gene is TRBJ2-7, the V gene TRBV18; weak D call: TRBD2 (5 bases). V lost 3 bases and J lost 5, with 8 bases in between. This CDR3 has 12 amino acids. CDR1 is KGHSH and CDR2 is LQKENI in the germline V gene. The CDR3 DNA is TGTGCCAGCTCACCGGACGGGGACGAGCAGTACTTC. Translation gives CASSPDGDEQYF.

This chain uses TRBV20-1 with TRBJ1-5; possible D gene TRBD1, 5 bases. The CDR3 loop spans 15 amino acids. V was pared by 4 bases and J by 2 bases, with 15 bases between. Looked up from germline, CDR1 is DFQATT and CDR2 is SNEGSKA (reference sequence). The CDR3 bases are TGCAGTGCTACCCGGGGGGGGGTGGGCAATCAGCCCCAGCATTTT. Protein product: CSATRGGVGNQPQHF.

The CDR3 here is CASRTGGNTEAFF. The DNA of the CDR3 is TGTGCCAGCAGGACAGGGGGGAACACTGAAGCTTTCTTT. The gene calls are TRBV6-1 and TRBJ1-1; 9 bases line up with TRBD1. Trimming removed 6 bases from V and 1 base from J; junction bases left unmatched: 0. Germline lookup yields CDR1 MNHNS and CDR2 SASEGT. This CDR3 has 13 residues.

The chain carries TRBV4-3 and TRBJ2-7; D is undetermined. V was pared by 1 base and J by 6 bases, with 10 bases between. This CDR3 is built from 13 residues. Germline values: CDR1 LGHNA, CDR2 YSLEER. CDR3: CASSQGSGSEQYF. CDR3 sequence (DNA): TGCGCCAGCAGCCAAGGGAGTGGGTCCGAGCAGTACTTC.

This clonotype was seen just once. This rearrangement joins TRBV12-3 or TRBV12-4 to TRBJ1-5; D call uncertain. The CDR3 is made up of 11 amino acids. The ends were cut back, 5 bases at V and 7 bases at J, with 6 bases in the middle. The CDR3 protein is CASSQSQPQHF. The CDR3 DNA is TGTGCCAGCAGTCAGAGCCAGCCCCAGCATTTT.

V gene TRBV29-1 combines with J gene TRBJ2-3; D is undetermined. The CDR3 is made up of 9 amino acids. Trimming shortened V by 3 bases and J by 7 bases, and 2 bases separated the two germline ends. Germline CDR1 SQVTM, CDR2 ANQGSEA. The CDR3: CSVDYTQYF. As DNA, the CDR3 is TGCAGCGTTGATTATACGCAGTATTTT.

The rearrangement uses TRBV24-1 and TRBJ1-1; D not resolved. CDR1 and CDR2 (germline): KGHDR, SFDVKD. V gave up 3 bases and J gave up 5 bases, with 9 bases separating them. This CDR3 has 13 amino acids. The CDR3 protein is CATSDPNHTEAFF. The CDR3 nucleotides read TGTGCCACCAGTGATCCGAACCATACTGAAGCTTTCTTT.

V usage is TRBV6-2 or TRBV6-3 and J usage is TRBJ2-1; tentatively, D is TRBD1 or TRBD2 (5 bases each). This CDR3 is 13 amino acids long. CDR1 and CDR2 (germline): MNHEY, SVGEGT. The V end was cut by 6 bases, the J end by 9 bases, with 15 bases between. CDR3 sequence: CASRQTEGGEQFF. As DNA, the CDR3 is TGTGCCAGCAGGCAGACAGAGGGTGGTGAGCAGTTCTTC.